Each of the 32 T cell receptor beta chains below was sequenced from the same sample in a study of monozygotic twins with inflammatory bowel disease. TCRdb reprocessed the 5' RACE reads and reports one entry per CDR3 protein, with no DNA. Recorded for this sample: 150,000 to 200,000 distinct CDR3 sequences. The sample consisted of blood. These receptors all stem from a human donor with ulcerative colitis or Crohn's disease, or a healthy co-twin of an affected twin (not recorded which).

The chain recombines TRBV5-1 with TRBJ2-3; the TRBD1 assignment by TCRdb is unverifiable without DNA. Germline lookup yields CDR1 SGHRS and CDR2 YFSETQ. This CDR3 is built from 14 residues. The CDR3 loop is CASGRTGGLDTQYF.

The chain couples TRBV7-9 to TRBJ2-7; TCRdb calls TRBD2, which cannot be checked without DNA. The CDR3 has 16 amino acids. Germline lookup yields CDR1 SEHNR and CDR2 FQNEAQ (reference sequence). CDR3: CASSPPSGRSSYEQYF.

The genes are TRBV6-4 and TRBJ2-2; TCRdb reports TRBD1, a call that lacks DNA to check it against. There are 15 residues in the CDR3. Germline CDR1 is MRHNA and CDR2 is SNTAGT. CDR3 loop: CATSYGGGDTGELFF.

The genes are TRBV29-1 and TRBJ1-2; there is no DNA to check the TCRdb D call of TRBD1. Germline V gene sequence: CDR1 SQVTM, CDR2 ANQGSEA. The CDR3 covers 15 residues. CDR3 amino acids: CSVEDRTVGFYGYTF.

The chain is built from TRBV6-4 and TRBJ1-1; the TRBD1 assignment by TCRdb is unverifiable without DNA. The CDR3 has 13 residues. CDR1 is MRHNA, CDR2 SNTAGT, per germline. The CDR3 sequence: CASRGTVNTEAFF.

The chain recombines TRBV11-2 with TRBJ2-5; the D call from TCRdb, TRBD2, cannot be confirmed without DNA. This CDR3 comprises 15 residues. Germline assignment: CDR1 SGHAT and CDR2 FQNNGV. CDR3 sequence: CASSPRLHGRETQYF.

The gene calls are TRBV5-1 and TRBJ2-7; the TCRdb call, TRBD2, lacks DNA for checking. Germline V lookup: CDR1 SGHRS, CDR2 YFSETQ. The length of the CDR3 is 16 residues. CDR3 amino acids: CASSLSTGTSGNEQYF.

The rearrangement links TRBV5-1 to TRBJ2-5; TCRdb returns TRBD2, unconfirmable since there is no DNA. The CDR3 covers 21 residues. The germline CDR1 and CDR2 sequences are SGHRS and YFSETQ. CDR3 protein: CASRLGLAGAHYLGVQETQYF.

The chain combines TRBV10-1 with TRBJ2-5; as DNA is missing, the TRBD1 call by TCRdb cannot be tested. Germline V gives CDR1 WNHNN, CDR2 SYGVQD (reference sequence). The CDR3 is 16 residues long. The CDR3: CASSEARTGGVETQYF.

The V gene is TRBV6-1, the J gene TRBJ2-1; TCRdb reports TRBD1, a call that lacks DNA to check it against. Germline lookup yields CDR1 MNHNS and CDR2 SASEGT. The length of the CDR3 is 16 residues. This CDR3 reads CASSDQAGTASNEQFF.

The CDR3 protein is CASSDRDRGTYEQYF. The chain combines TRBV5-1 with TRBJ2-7; TCRdb's assignment of TRBD1 cannot be checked, as there is no DNA. The CDR3 spans 15 residues. Germline CDR1 is SGHRS and CDR2 is YFSETQ.

The chain joins TRBV19 to TRBJ2-6; absent DNA, TCRdb's TRBD1 call cannot be checked. CDR1 is LNHDA, CDR2 SQIVND, per germline (reference sequence). There are 17 residues in the CDR3. The CDR3 region is CASSRSQGRAGANVLTF.

This CDR3 reads CASRTGTAITGELFF. V and J are TRBV12-3 or TRBV12-4 and TRBJ2-2; no DNA is available, so the TRBD1 call from TCRdb remains unchecked. The CDR3 has 15 amino acids.

V usage is TRBV25-1 and J usage is TRBJ2-3; TCRdb gives TRBD2 as the D gene, but with no DNA this cannot be confirmed. The CDR3 covers 17 residues. From germline, CDR1 is MGHDK and CDR2 SYGVNS. The CDR3: CASSELTSGASTDTQYF.

V gene TRBV7-3 combines with J gene TRBJ2-1. The length of the CDR3 is 13 residues. Germline assignment: CDR1 SGHTA and CDR2 FQGTGA. The CDR3 loop reads CASSLFTTSEQFF.

The gene calls are TRBV4-2 and TRBJ2-5; no DNA is available, so the TRBD1 call from TCRdb remains unchecked. The germline CDR1 and CDR2 sequences are LGHNA and YNFKEQ. CDR3 length: 13 residues. CDR3 in amino acids: CASTIQGEKTQYF.

This chain connects TRBV24-1 to TRBJ1-1. CDR3 length: 12 amino acids. Germline loops: CDR1 KGHDR, CDR2 SFDVKD. The CDR3 sequence is CATRGMNTEAFF.

The rearrangement uses TRBV4-3 and TRBJ1-2; TCRdb proposes TRBD1, but this gene call is untestable without DNA. This CDR3 comprises 15 residues. The germline V gene encodes CDR1 LGHNA and CDR2 YSLEER. The CDR3 region is CASSQDRQGAYGYTF.

The V call is TRBV28, the J call TRBJ2-1; there is no DNA to check the TCRdb D call of TRBD1. The CDR3 has 17 residues. Per the germline V gene, CDR1 is MDHEN and CDR2 is SYDVKM. This CDR3 reads CASSSTERAGSYNEQFF.

The chain recombines TRBV25-1 with TRBJ2-1; TCRdb's D call, TRBD2, is unchecked because there is no DNA. The length of the CDR3 is 16 residues. Germline V gene lookup returns CDR1 MGHDK and CDR2 SYGVNS. The CDR3 is CASSEYLSGRYNEQFF. Filled out from reference TRBV25-1 and TRBJ2-1, the complete variable domain reads EADIYQTPRYLVIGTGKKITLECSQTMGHDKMYWYQQDPGMELHLIHYSYGVNSTEKGDLSSESTVSRIRTEHFPLTLESARPSHTSQYLCASSEYLSGRYNEQFFGPGTRLTVL.

The rearrangement joins TRBV7-2 to TRBJ2-7; without DNA, the TCRdb call of TRBD2 cannot be checked. CDR1 is SGHTA, CDR2 FQGNSA, per germline. The CDR3 loop spans 17 amino acids. This chain's CDR3 is CASSVSQGGRGSYEQYF.

CDR3: CASSSEVSVNTEAFF. The chain recombines TRBV18 with TRBJ1-1. This CDR3 region has 15 residues. Germline CDR1 is KGHSH and CDR2 is LQKENI.

J is TRBJ2-1 and V is TRBV5-1; TCRdb outputs TRBD2, but without DNA this stays unchecked. The CDR3 covers 15 residues. Germline-derived CDR1 and CDR2 are SGHRS and YFSETQ. The CDR3 loop is CASSLEAGDADEQFF. The full variable domain, completed using reference TRBV5-1 and TRBJ2-1, is KAGVTQTPRYLIKTRGQQVTLSCSPISGHRSVSWYQQTPGQGLQFLFEYFSETQRNKGNFPGRFSGRQFSNSRSEMNVSTLELGDSALYLCASSLEAGDADEQFFGPGTRLTVL.

The genes are TRBV7-3 and TRBJ2-1. This CDR3 is built from 15 residues. Per the germline V gene, CDR1 is SGHTA and CDR2 is FQGTGA. The CDR3 region is CASSLGGDSYNEQFF.

The genes are TRBV2 and TRBJ2-2. The CDR3 extends over 15 amino acids. Germline V CDR1 and CDR2: SNHLY, FYNNEI. CDR3 loop: CASSDAKTITGELFF.

The gene calls are TRBV5-1 and TRBJ2-2. Germline loops: CDR1 SGHRS, CDR2 YFSETQ. The CDR3 has 15 residues. The CDR3 reads CASILGLGVTGELFF.

V gene TRBV7-3 combines with J gene TRBJ2-7; no DNA is available, so the TRBD1 call from TCRdb remains unchecked. Germline assignment: CDR1 SGHTA and CDR2 FQGTGA. The CDR3 totals 14 residues. The CDR3 sequence: CASSPGTGHYEQYF.

The rearrangement joins TRBV14 to TRBJ2-1; TCRdb reports TRBD1, a call that lacks DNA to check it against. Germline assignment: CDR1 SGHDN and CDR2 FVKESK. The CDR3 extends over 15 amino acids. CDR3 in amino acids: CASSPNSGKRNEQFF. Variable domain in full (rest from reference TRBV14 and TRBJ2-1): EAGVTQFPSHSVIEKGQTVTLRCDPISGHDNLYWYRRVMGKEIKFLLHFVKESKQDESGMPNNRFLAERTGGTYSTLKVQPAELEDSGVYFCASSPNSGKRNEQFFGPGTRLTVL.

This chain connects TRBV5-4 to TRBJ2-2; checking the TCRdb D call of TRBD1 is not possible without DNA. This CDR3 region has 16 residues. Germline CDR1 and CDR2: SGHNT and YYREEE (reference sequence). The chain's CDR3 is CASSLGTAANTGELFF.

J is TRBJ2-5 and V is TRBV25-1. CDR1 MGHDK and CDR2 SYGVNS come from the germline V gene. The CDR3 is made up of 11 amino acids. The CDR3 protein is CASQLWETQYF.

The V and J genes are TRBV10-3 and TRBJ1-1. The germline V gene has CDR1 ENHRY and CDR2 SYGVKD. The CDR3 is 17 amino acids. The CDR3 region is CAISESPGEDPGTEAFF.

The chain recombines TRBV3-1 with TRBJ1-5. Germline CDR1 and CDR2: LGHDT and YNNKEL (reference sequence). The CDR3 spans 15 residues. CDR3: CASSEGPNSNQPQHF.